The clone carrying this T cell receptor beta chain came up many times. The CDR3 covers 12 residues. CDR1 SGHAT and CDR2 FQNNGV come from the germline V gene. With V trimmed by 5 bases and J by 13 bases, 6 bases remained unmatched. This record comes from a study of Graves' ophthalmopathy and Graves' hyperthyroidism. Clinicians made diagnoses from clinical symptoms, serum thyroxine, TRAb, thyroid ultrasound and orbital computed tomography. CDR3 regions of TCR beta were amplified from RNA transcripts. A first-round RT-PCR used HTBI primers, followed by a second-round multiplex PCR. TCRdb fed the multiplex PCR reads into MiXCR, producing one record per CDR3 protein. Counted here are under 400,000 distinct CDR3 sequences, roughly 17% occurring once; the ten biggest clones make up around 12%.

The gene calls are TRBV11-2 and TRBJ1-3; the match to TRBD1 covers 9 bases. The receptor was derived from an adult man with Graves' ophthalmopathy. Source material: peripheral blood. The DNA for the CDR3 is TGTGCCAGCAGCCCAGCCGGGACAGGGATATATTTT. As protein: CASSPAGTGIYF.